This T cell receptor (beta chain) was captured in a study of shared clonotypes between healthy human individuals. General observations from the study: Sample collection involved blood only; tissue repertoires are likely different.

A remark on this clone: Its specificity is not known.

Sequencing was at deep level. TCRdb's copy holds only in-frame clones and misses some; the assay was immunoSEQ multiplex PCR. Of about 490,000 clones listed, over 65% are singletons. Trimming took 6 bases from V and 8 from J, leaving 17 bases between them. This CDR3 spans 14 amino acids. Germline values: CDR1 SGHAT, CDR2 FQDESV (reference sequence). The sequence derives from a woman in her 40s in good health. Some clones in this sample may be carry-over from other donors' samples. The sequenced sample was PBMCs. V usage is TRBV11-1 and J usage is TRBJ1-3; perhaps TRBD1 as D (5 bases). Here the CDR3 DNA reads TGTGCCAGCAGTTCGGCGGGGCCCGCCGACACCATATATTTT. Its protein is CASSSAGPADTIYF.